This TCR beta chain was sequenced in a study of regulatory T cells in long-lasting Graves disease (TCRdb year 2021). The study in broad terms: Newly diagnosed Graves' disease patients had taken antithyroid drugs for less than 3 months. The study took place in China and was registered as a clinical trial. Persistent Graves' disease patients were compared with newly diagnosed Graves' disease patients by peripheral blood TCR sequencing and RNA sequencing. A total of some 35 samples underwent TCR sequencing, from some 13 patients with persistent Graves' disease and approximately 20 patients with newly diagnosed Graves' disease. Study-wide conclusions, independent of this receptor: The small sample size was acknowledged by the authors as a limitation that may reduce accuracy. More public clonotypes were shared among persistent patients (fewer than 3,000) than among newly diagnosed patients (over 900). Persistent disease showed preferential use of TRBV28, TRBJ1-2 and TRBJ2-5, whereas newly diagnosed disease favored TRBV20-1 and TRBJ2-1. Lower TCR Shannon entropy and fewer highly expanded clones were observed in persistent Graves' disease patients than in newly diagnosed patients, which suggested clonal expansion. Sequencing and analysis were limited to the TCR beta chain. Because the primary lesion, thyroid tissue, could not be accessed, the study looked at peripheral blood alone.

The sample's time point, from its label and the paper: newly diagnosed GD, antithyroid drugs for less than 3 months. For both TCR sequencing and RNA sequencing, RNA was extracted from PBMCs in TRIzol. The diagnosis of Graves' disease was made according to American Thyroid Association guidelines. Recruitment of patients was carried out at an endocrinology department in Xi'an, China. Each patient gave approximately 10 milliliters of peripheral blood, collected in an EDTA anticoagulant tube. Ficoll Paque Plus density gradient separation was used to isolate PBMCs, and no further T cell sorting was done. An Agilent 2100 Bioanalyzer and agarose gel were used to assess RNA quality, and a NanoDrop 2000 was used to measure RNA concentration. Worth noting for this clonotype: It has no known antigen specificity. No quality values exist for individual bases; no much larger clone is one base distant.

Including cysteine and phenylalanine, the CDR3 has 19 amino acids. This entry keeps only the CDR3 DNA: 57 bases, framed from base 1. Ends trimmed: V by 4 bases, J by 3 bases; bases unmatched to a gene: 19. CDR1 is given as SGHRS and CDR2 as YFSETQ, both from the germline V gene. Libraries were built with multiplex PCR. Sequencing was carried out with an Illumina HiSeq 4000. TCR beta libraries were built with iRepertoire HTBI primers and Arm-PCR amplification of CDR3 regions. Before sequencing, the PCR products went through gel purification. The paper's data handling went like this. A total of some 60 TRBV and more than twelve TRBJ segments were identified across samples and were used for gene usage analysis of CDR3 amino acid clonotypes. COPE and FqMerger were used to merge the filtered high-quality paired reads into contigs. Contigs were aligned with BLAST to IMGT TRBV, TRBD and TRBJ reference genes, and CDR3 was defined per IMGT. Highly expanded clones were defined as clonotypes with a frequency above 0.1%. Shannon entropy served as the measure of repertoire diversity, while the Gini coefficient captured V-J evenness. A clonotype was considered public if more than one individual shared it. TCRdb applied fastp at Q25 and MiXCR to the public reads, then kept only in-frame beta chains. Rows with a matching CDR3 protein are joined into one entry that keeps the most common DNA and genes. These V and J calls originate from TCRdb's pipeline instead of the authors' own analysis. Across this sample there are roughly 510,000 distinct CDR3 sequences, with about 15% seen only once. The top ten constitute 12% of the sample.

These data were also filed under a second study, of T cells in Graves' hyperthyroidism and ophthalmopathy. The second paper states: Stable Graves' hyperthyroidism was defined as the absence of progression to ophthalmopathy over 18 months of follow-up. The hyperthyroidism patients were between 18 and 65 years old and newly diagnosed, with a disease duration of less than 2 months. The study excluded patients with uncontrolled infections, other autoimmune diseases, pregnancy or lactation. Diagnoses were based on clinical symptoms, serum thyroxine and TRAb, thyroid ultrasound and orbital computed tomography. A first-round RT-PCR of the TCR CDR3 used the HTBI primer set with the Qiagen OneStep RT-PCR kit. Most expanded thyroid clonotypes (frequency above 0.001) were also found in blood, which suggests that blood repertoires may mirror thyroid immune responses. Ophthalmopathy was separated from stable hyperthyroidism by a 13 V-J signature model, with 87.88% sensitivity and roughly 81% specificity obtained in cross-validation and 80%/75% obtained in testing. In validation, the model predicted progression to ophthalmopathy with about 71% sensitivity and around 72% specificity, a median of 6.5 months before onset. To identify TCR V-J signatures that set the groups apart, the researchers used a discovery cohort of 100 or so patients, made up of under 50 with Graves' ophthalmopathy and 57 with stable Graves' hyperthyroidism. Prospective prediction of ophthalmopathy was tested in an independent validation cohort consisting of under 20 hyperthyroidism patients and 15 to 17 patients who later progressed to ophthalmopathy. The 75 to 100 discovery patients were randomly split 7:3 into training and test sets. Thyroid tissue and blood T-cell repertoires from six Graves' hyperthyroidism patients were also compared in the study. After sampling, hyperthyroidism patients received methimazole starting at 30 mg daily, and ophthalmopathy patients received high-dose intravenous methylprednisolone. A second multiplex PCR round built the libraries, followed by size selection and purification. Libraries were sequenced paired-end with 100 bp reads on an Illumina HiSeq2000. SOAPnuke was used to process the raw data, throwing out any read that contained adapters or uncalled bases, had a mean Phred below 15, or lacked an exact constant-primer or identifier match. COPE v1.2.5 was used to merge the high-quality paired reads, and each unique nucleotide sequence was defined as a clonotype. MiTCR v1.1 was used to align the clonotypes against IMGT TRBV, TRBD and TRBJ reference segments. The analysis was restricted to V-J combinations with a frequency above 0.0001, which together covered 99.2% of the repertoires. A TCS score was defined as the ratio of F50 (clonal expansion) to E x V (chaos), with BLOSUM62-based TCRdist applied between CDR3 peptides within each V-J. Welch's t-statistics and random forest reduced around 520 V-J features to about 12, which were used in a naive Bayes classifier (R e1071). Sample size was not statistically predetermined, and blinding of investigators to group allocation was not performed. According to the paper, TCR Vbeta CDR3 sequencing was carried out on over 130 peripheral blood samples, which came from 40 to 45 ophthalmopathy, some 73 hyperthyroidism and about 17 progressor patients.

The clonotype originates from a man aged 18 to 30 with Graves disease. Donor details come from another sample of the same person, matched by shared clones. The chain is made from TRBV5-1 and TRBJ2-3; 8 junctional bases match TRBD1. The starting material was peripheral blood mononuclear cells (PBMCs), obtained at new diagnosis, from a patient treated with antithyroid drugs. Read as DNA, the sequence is TGCGCCAGCAGCCCCGAGGGGACAGGCGATTACCATCCTACAGATACGCAGTATTTT. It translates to CASSPEGTGDYHPTDTQYF.